One sample yielded the 23 T cell receptor beta chains listed below, sequenced in a study of blood T cell repertoires in COVID-19. Sequenced by immunoSEQ multiplex PCR; TCRdb stores in-frame clones only, minus some. This repertoire shows 200,000 to 300,000 clones, about 80% found once; its top ten account for 1.9%. The sequenced material came from peripheral blood. These receptors originate from a man between 25 and 39 years old who had recovered from COVID-19.

The chain uses TRBV6-5 and TRBJ2-3, with 13 bases aligning to TRBD2. The V gene's germline CDR1 is MNHEY and CDR2 SVGAGI. The ends lost 10 bases at V and 3 bases at J; junction bases unmatched: 4. This CDR3 is built from 14 residues. The CDR3 protein is CATLTSGGTDTQYF. For the CDR3, the DNA is TGTGCCACCTTGACTAGCGGGGGGACAGATACGCAGTATTTT.

V gene TRBV7-9 combines with J gene TRBJ2-2; TRBD2 might be the D (6 bases). Per the germline V gene, CDR1 is SEHNR and CDR2 is FQNEAQ (reference sequence). The CDR3 runs 15 residues. Trimming removed 5 bases from V and 6 bases from J, with 16 bases in between. CDR3 nucleotide sequence: TGTGCCAGCAGCGGAGGGCAGATTAATTCCGGGGAGCTGTTTTTT. Translation gives CASSGGQINSGELFF.

As DNA, the CDR3 is TGTGCCAGCGGGTCCGGTCTGCTAAGCACAGATACGCAGTATTTT. Its protein is CASGSGLLSTDTQYF. This chain links TRBV19 with TRBJ2-3; D remains unclear. Trimming left V 9 bases short and J 0 bases short, with 16 bases between. The CDR3 has 15 amino acids. CDR1 LNHDA and CDR2 SQIVND come from the germline V gene (reference sequence).

The table lists this clone with a count of one. This chain uses TRBV3-1 (or the pseudogene TRBV3-2) with TRBJ1-4, with TRBD1 matching over 9 bases. V shed 5 bases, J shed 8 bases, and the junction held 6 bases outside the gene matches. Germline V gene lookup returns CDR1 LGHDT and CDR2 YNNKEL (reference sequence). This CDR3 comprises 14 residues. The CDR3 loop reads CASSGGQGWEKLFF. CDR3 coding DNA: TGTGCCAGCAGCGGGGGACAGGGCTGGGAAAAACTGTTTTTT.

This chain uses TRBV6-5 with TRBJ1-5; no reliable D call. With 2 bases removed from V and 3 bases from J, the gap between germline ends came to 11 bases. The CDR3 length is 15 residues. Germline V gene lookup returns CDR1 MNHEY and CDR2 SVGAGI. CDR3 DNA sequence: TGTGCCAGCAGTTACCCTTTCTCCCCCAATCAGCCCCAGCATTTT. The encoded protein is CASSYPFSPNQPQHF.

This chain links TRBV4-1 with TRBJ1-1, with D uncertain. Between the trimmed V and J ends, which lost 1 base and 4 bases, there was a span of 7 bases. From germline, CDR1 is MGHRA and CDR2 YSYEKL. This CDR3 has 13 amino acids. CDR3: CASSQVPGTEAFF. CDR3 coding DNA: TGCGCCAGCAGCCAAGTGCCGGGCACTGAAGCTTTCTTT.

The J gene is TRBJ1-1, the V gene TRBV13; 7 nucleotides line up with TRBD1. The CDR3 covers 13 residues. Germline CDR1 reads PRHDT; CDR2 reads FYEKMQ (reference sequence). The trim removed 5 bases at V and 3 bases at J, leaving 3 bases unmatched. CDR3 nucleotides: TGTGCCAGCAGCACCACAGGGGACACTGAAGCTTTCTTT. Residues: CASSTTGDTEAFF. The whole variable domain, filled in from reference TRBV13 and TRBJ1-1, reads AAGVIQSPRHLIKEKRETATLKCYPIPRHDTVYWYQQGPGQDPQFLISFYEKMQSDKGSIPDRFSAQQFSDYHSELNMSSLELGDSALYFCASSTTGDTEAFFGQGTRLTVV.

This chain joins TRBV15 and TRBJ2-4; D uncertain. Deletions cut 1 base from V and 0 bases from J, with 13 bases between. Germline CDR1 is LNHNV and CDR2 is YYDKDF (reference sequence). The CDR3 consists of 17 residues. DNA of the CDR3: TGTGCCACCAGCAGAGTAGGAGTAGATCTAGCCAAAAACATTCAGTACTTC. It specifies CATSRVGVDLAKNIQYF.

The rearrangement links TRBV28 to TRBJ1-4; possible D gene TRBD1, 6 bases. Per germline, CDR1 MDHEN and CDR2 SYDVKM. This CDR3 has 13 amino acids. V lost 8 bases and J lost 7, with 14 bases in between. CDR3 bases: TGTGCCAGCGCGGGGGCTGCGGGTGAAAAACTGTTTTTT. Encoded protein: CASAGAAGEKLFF.

The V call is TRBV4-1, the J call TRBJ1-1; D remains ambiguous. The V and J ends lost 1 base and 11 bases respectively, with 14 bases between them. Germline V gives CDR1 MGHRA, CDR2 YSYEKL. The CDR3 runs to 13 residues. DNA of the CDR3: TGCGCCAGCAGCCAAGGGGAGCAAGAACGGGCTTTCTTT. It is translated as CASSQGEQERAFF.

The rearrangement joins TRBV6-1 to TRBJ1-2; maybe TRBD1 (5 bases). With 0 bases removed from V and 2 bases from J, the gap between germline ends came to 10 bases. This CDR3 has 15 residues. CDR1 MNHNS and CDR2 SASEGT come from the germline V gene. The CDR3 is CASSEALQENYGYTF. The CDR3 coding sequence is TGTGCCAGCAGTGAAGCCTTACAGGAGAACTATGGCTACACCTTC.

The V and J genes are TRBV19 and TRBJ1-2, with 7 positions matching TRBD1. The V segment lost 6 bases and the J segment 7 bases; nucleotides outside the gene matches: 5. This CDR3 comprises 12 residues. In germline, CDR1 is LNHDA, CDR2 SQIVND (reference sequence). CDR3 nucleotide sequence: TGTGCCAGTAGCGACAGGGTTTTTGGCTACACCTTC. Translation: CASSDRVFGYTF.

This chain joins TRBV19 and TRBJ1-1; 12 nucleotides match TRBD1. In germline, CDR1 is LNHDA, CDR2 SQIVND (reference sequence). V lost 4 bases and J lost 4; bases outside the gene matches: 1. This CDR3 has 14 amino acids. CDR3 in amino acids: CASSRGQGATEAFF. The CDR3 DNA sequence: TGTGCCAGTAGTAGGGGACAGGGGGCCACTGAAGCTTTCTTT.

This clone has just one count. V usage is TRBV29-1 and J usage is TRBJ1-4, with TRBD1 matching 8 bases. J gave up 2 bases and V 1 base, and 3 bases lay outside the gene matches. Germline lookup yields CDR1 SQVTM and CDR2 ANQGSEA. This CDR3 region has 15 residues. The CDR3: CSVEVRTGTNEKLFF. CDR3 DNA sequence: TGCAGCGTTGAAGTTCGGACAGGGACTAATGAAAAACTGTTTTTT.

The chain is built from TRBV5-1 and TRBJ2-1; 8 nucleotides line up with TRBD1. The CDR3 sequence is 15 residues long. V gave up 0 bases and J gave up 5 bases; unmatched junction bases: 4. Germline CDR1 SGHRS, CDR2 YFSETQ. The CDR3 reads CASSLGTGRDNEQFF. As DNA, the CDR3 is TGCGCCAGCAGCTTGGGGACAGGGCGTGACAATGAGCAGTTCTTC.

This clone has only a few counts. Here the CDR3 reads CASSAGLGQGSSYNEQFF. The DNA of the CDR3 is TGTGCCAGCAGCGCCGGCCTCGGACAGGGGAGCTCCTACAATGAGCAGTTCTTC. The chain has TRBV7-7 and TRBJ2-1, with TRBD1 matching 9 bases. There are 18 residues in the CDR3. Per the germline V gene, CDR1 is SSHAT and CDR2 is FNYEAQ (reference sequence). V was clipped by 5 bases and J by 0 bases; unmatched bases: 11. Looking up the rest from reference TRBV7-7 and TRBJ2-1 gives the full variable domain: GAGVSQSPRYKVTKRGQDVTLRCDPISSHATLYWYQQALGQGPEFLTYFNYEAQPDKSGLPSDRFSAERPEGSISTLTIQRTEQRDSAMYRCASSAGLGQGSSYNEQFFGPGTRLTVL.

The chain carries TRBV27 and TRBJ1-4; 7 bases line up with TRBD1. Germline V CDR1 and CDR2: MNHEY, SMNVEV (reference sequence). The J segment lost 5 bases and the V segment lost 5 bases, leaving 5 bases of the junction unmatched. The CDR3 has 14 amino acids. The CDR3 protein is CASSPGGINEKLFF. The DNA of the CDR3 is TGTGCCAGCAGTCCAGGGGGAATAAATGAAAAACTGTTTTTT.

The V gene is TRBV11-2, the J gene TRBJ2-1, with D maybe TRBD2 (6 bases). The CDR3 is 14 amino acids. Deletions cut 5 bases from V and 6 bases from J, with 14 bases between. The V gene's germline CDR1 is SGHAT and CDR2 FQNNGV. DNA for the CDR3: TGTGCCAGCAGCACGTTGGACTACCTCAATGAGCAGTTCTTC. It is translated as CASSTLDYLNEQFF.

The V call is TRBV29-1, the J call TRBJ1-2; TRBD1 agrees at 9 bases. The V gene's germline CDR1 is SQVTM and CDR2 ANQGSEA. This CDR3 region has 13 residues. V lost 6 bases and J lost 2; bases outside the gene matches: 4. The CDR3 nucleotides read TGCAGCGTATCGACAGGGGGGAACTATGGCTACACCTTC. Translation gives CSVSTGGNYGYTF.

This chain connects TRBV19 to TRBJ1-2; 7 nucleotides line up with TRBD1. The CDR3 extends over 12 amino acids. V lost 9 bases to trimming and J lost 5 bases; unmatched junction nucleotides: 6. The germline V gene has CDR1 LNHDA and CDR2 SQIVND (reference sequence). The CDR3 here is CASTGTAYGYTF. As DNA, the CDR3 is TGTGCCAGCACCGGGACAGCGTATGGCTACACCTTC.

The V gene is TRBV4-1, the J gene TRBJ2-5; 9 bases align to TRBD2. Trimming at V came to 4 bases and at J to 3 bases, leaving 9 bases not matched to a gene. This CDR3 is built from 16 residues. The germline gives CDR1 MGHRA, CDR2 YSYEKL. CDR3 in DNA: TGCGCCAGCAGCCCTTCGGCTAGCGGGGACAAAGAGACCCAGTACTTC. Translating it yields CASSPSASGDKETQYF.

This clone occurred a few times. The CDR3 region has the DNA TGTGCCAGCAGCCGTCAGACAGGGAGTCAAGAGACCCAGTACTTC. This translates into CASSRQTGSQETQYF. The gene calls are TRBV7-2 and TRBJ2-5; 7 bases map to TRBD1. Germline V gene data show CDR1 as SGHTA and CDR2 as FQGNSA. The CDR3 covers 15 residues. J lost 2 bases, V lost 5 bases, and 8 bases had no gene match.

The sample holds one count of this clone. This chain uses TRBV2 with TRBJ2-3; maybe TRBD2 (7 bases). This CDR3 is 15 amino acids long. Trimming took 5 bases from V and 5 from J, leaving 17 bases between them. The germline gives CDR1 SNHLY, CDR2 FYNNEI. The CDR3 sequence: CASSPYGGRGDTQYF. The CDR3 DNA follows: TGTGCCAGCAGTCCGTACGGGGGGCGGGGAGATACGCAGTATTTT.